This T cell receptor beta chain appears in the sequencing data of a study of blood T cell repertoires in COVID-19. Assay: immunoSEQ multiplex PCR; the TCRdb copy retains only in-frame clones and omits some. The sample lists more than 200,000 clones, 70% to 90% occurring once. V was trimmed by 1 base and J by 10 bases, leaving 14 bases between them. Germline CDR1 and CDR2: SGHAT and FQNNGV. The CDR3 spans 15 residues. The receptor was derived from a man aged 25 to 40 with acute COVID-19. Sequencing used PBMCs or T cells enriched from blood (not recorded which). The chain uses TRBV11-2 and TRBJ1-6; D ambiguous. CDR3: CASSLGAGLGSPLHF. In DNA, the CDR3 is TGTGCCAGCAGCTTAGGGGCGGGTTTAGGGTCACCCCTCCACTTT.